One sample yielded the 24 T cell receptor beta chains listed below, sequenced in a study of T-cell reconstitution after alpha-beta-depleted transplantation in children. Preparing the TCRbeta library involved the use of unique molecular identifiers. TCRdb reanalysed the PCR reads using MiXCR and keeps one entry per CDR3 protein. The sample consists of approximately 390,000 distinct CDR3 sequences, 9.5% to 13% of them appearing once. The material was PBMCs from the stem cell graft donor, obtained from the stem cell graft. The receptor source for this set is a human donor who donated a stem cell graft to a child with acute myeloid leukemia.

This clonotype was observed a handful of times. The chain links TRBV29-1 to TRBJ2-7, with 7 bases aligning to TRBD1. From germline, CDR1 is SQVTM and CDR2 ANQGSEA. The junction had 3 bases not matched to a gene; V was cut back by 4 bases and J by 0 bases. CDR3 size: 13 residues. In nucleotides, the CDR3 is TGCAGCGTTGGGGGACAGAACTCCTACGAGCAGTACTTC. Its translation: CSVGGQNSYEQYF.

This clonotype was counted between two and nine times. CDR3 protein: CASSLEVGLENIQYF. In DNA form, the CDR3 reads TGCGCCAGCAGCTTGGAGGTTGGACTAGAAAACATTCAGTACTTC. V is TRBV5-1 and J is TRBJ2-4; 7 positions match TRBD2. This CDR3 has 15 amino acids. CDR1 is SGHRS and CDR2 is YFSETQ in the germline V gene. The trim removed 0 bases at V and 5 bases at J, leaving 5 bases unmatched.

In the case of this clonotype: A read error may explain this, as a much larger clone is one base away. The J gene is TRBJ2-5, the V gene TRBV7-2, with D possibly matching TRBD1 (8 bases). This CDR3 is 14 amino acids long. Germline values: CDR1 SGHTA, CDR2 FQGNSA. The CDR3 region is CASSRGQGGETLYF. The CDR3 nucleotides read TGTGCCAGCAGCCGCGGACAGGGAGGGGAGACCCTGTACTTC.

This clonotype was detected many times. CDR3 amino acids: CASSWGVGLDNEQFF. CDR3 nucleotides: TGTGCCAGCAGTTGGGGGGTGGGTCTGGACAATGAGCAGTTCTTC. The V gene is TRBV7-8, the J gene TRBJ2-1; D possibly corresponds to TRBD2 (6 bases). With 6 bases removed from V and 5 bases from J, the gap between germline ends came to 17 bases. The length of the CDR3 is 15 residues. Germline values: CDR1 SGHVS, CDR2 FQNEAQ. Full variable domain (rest looked up from reference TRBV7-8 and TRBJ2-1): GAGVSQSPRYKVAKRGQDVALRCDPISGHVSLFWYQQALGQGPEFLTYFQNEAQLDKSGLPSDRFFAERPEGSVSTLKIQRTQQEDSAVYLCASSWGVGLDNEQFFGPGTRLTVL.

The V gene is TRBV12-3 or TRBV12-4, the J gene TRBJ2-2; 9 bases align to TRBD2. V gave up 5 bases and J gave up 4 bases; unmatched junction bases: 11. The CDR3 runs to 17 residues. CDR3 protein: CASSPRAGGGGTGELFF. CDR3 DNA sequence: TGTGCCAGCAGTCCCCGAGCGGGGGGTGGGGGCACCGGGGAGCTGTTTTTT.

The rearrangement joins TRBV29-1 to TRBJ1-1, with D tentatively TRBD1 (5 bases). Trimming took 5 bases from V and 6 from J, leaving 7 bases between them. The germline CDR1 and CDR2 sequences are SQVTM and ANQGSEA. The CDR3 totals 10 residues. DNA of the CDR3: TGCAGCGTTTGGGGGTCTGAAGCTTTCTTT. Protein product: CSVWGSEAFF.

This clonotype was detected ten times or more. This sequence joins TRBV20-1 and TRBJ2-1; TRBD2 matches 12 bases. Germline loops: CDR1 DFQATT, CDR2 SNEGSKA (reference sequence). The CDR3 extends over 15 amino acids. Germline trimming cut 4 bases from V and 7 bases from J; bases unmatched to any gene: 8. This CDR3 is CSATRLAGEVNEQFF. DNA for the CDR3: TGCAGTGCTACCCGACTAGCGGGAGAGGTGAATGAGCAGTTCTTC.

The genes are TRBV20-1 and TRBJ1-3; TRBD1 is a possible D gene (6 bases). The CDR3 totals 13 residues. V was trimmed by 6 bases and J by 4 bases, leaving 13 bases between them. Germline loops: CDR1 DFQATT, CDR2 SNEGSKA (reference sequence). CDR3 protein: CSAVDRFGNTIYF. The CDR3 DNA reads TGCAGTGCCGTAGACAGGTTCGGAAACACCATATATTTT.

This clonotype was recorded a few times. The CDR3 region is CSARDPQGLAGEQYF. As DNA, the CDR3 is TGCAGTGCTAGAGACCCGCAGGGACTAGCGGGCGAGCAGTACTTC. This rearrangement joins TRBV20-1 to TRBJ2-7; 12 nucleotides match TRBD2. The V and J ends lost 0 bases and 6 bases, in that order; junction bases with no gene match: 6. The CDR3 contains 15 residues. Germline loops: CDR1 DFQATT, CDR2 SNEGSKA (reference sequence).

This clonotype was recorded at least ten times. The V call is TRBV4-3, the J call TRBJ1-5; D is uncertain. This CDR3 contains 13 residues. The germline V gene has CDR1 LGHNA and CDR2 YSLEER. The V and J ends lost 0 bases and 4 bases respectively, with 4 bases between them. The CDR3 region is CASSQDANQPQHF. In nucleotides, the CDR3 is TGCGCCAGCAGCCAAGATGCAAATCAGCCCCAGCATTTT.

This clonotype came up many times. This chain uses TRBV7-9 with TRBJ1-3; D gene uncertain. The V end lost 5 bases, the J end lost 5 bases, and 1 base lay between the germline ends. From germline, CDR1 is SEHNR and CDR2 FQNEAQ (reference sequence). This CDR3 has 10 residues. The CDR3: CASSRNTIYF. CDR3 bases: TGTGCCAGCAGCCGAAACACCATATATTTT.

The DNA for the CDR3 is TGTGCCAGCAGTACCGGACAATGGCCACCCCTCCACTTT. Translated: CASSTGQWPPLHF. J is TRBJ1-6 and V is TRBV6-1, with D possibly being TRBD1 (5 bases). Germline CDR1 reads MNHNS; CDR2 reads SASEGT. V was clipped by 5 bases and J by 11 bases, with 13 bases between them. This CDR3 is 13 amino acids long.

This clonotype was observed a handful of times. Here the CDR3 reads CSARAQGALGSNQPQHF. CDR3 DNA: TGCAGTGCTAGGGCCCAGGGGGCCTTAGGTAGCAATCAGCCCCAGCATTTT. The rearrangement joins TRBV20-1 to TRBJ1-5; TRBD1 agrees at 8 bases. CDR3 length equals 17 residues. Germline CDR1 is DFQATT and CDR2 is SNEGSKA (reference sequence). The V and J ends lost 3 bases and 0 bases, in that order; junction bases with no gene match: 10.

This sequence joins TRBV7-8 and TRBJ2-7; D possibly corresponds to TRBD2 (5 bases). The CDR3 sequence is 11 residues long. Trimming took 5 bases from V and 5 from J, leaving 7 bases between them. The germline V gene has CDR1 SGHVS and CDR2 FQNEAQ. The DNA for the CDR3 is TGTGCCAGCAGCCGAGGGAACGAGCAGTACTTC. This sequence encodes CASSRGNEQYF. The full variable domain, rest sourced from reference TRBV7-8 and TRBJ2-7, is GAGVSQSPRYKVAKRGQDVALRCDPISGHVSLFWYQQALGQGPEFLTYFQNEAQLDKSGLPSDRFFAERPEGSVSTLKIQRTQQEDSAVYLCASSRGNEQYFGPGTRLTVT.

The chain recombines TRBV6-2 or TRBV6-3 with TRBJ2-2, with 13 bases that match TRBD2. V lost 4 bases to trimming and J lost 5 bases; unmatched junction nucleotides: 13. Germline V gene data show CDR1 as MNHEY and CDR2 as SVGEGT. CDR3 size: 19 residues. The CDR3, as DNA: TGTGCCAGCAGTTCAGACACACTAGCGGGAGGGCCGGATACCGGGGAGCTGTTTTTT. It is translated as CASSSDTLAGGPDTGELFF.

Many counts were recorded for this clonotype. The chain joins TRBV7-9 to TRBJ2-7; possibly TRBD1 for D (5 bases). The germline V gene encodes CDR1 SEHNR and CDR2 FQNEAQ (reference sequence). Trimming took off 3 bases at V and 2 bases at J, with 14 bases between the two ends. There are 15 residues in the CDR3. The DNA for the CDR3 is TGTGCCAGCAGCTTTTCTCCAGGGATACCCTACGAGCAGTACTTC. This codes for CASSFSPGIPYEQYF. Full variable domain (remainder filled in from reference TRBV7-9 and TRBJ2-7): DTGVSQNPRHKITKRGQNVTFRCDPISEHNRLYWYRQTLGQGPEFLTYFQNEAQLEKSRLLSDRFSAERPKGSFSTLEIQRTEQGDSAMYLCASSFSPGIPYEQYFGPGTRLTVT.

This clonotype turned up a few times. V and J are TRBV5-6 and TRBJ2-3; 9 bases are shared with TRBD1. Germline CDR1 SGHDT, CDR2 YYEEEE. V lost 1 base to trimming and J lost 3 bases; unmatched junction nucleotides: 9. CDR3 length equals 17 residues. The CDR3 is CASSLSAGQGWTDTQYF. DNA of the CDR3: TGTGCCAGCAGCTTGTCGGCGGGACAGGGATGGACAGATACGCAGTATTTT.

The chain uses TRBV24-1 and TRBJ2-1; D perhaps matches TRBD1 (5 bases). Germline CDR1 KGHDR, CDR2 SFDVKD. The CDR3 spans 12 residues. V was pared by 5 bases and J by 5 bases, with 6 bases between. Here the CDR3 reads CATSADNNEQFF. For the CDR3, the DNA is TGTGCCACCAGTGCGGACAACAATGAGCAGTTCTTC.

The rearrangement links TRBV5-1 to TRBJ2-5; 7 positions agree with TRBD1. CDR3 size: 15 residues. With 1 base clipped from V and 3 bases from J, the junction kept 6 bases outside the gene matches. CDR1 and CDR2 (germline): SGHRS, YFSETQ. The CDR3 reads CASSLKGAPEETQYF. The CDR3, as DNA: TGCGCCAGCAGCTTGAAGGGGGCCCCGGAAGAGACCCAGTACTTC.

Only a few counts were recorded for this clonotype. CDR3 amino acids: CASSKLAQGGNYGYTF. The CDR3, as DNA: TGTGCCAGCAGCAAATTAGCACAGGGGGGCAACTATGGCTACACCTTC. The rearrangement joins TRBV7-9 to TRBJ1-2; TRBD1 matches at 8 bases. The junction had 10 bases not matched to a gene; V was cut back by 5 bases and J by 2 bases. This CDR3 region has 16 residues. Germline V lookup: CDR1 SEHNR, CDR2 FQNEAQ (reference sequence).

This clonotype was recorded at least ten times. The CDR3 loop is CASSLGLGSTDTQYF. CDR3 DNA: TGTGCCAGCAGCTTAGGTTTGGGTAGCACAGATACGCAGTATTTT. The rearrangement uses TRBV11-3 and TRBJ2-3; D uncertain. The length of the CDR3 is 15 residues. The germline CDR1 and CDR2 sequences are SGHNT and YENEEA. V was trimmed by 1 base and J by 0 bases, leaving 8 bases between them.

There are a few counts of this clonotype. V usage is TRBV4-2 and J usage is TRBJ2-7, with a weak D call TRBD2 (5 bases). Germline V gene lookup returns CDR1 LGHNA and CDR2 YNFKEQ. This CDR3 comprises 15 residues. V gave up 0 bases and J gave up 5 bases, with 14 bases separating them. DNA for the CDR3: TGTGCCAGCAGCCAAGATGTTAGAGGAGGCAACGAGCAGTACTTC. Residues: CASSQDVRGGNEQYF.

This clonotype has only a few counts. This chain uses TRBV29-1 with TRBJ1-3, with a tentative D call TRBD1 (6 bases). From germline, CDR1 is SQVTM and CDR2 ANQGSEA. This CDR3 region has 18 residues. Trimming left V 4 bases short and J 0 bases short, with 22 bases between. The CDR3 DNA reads TGCAGCGTTGTCCTCCAGGGGACGGCCGGTCTCTCTGGAAACACCATATATTTT. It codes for CSVVLQGTAGLSGNTIYF.

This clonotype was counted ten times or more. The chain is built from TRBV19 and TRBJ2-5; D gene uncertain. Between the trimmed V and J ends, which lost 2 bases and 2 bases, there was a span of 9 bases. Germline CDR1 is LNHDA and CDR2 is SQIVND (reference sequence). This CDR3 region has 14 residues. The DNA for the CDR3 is TGTGCCAGTAGTATAATCGGTGCTCAAGAGACCCAGTACTTC. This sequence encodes CASSIIGAQETQYF.